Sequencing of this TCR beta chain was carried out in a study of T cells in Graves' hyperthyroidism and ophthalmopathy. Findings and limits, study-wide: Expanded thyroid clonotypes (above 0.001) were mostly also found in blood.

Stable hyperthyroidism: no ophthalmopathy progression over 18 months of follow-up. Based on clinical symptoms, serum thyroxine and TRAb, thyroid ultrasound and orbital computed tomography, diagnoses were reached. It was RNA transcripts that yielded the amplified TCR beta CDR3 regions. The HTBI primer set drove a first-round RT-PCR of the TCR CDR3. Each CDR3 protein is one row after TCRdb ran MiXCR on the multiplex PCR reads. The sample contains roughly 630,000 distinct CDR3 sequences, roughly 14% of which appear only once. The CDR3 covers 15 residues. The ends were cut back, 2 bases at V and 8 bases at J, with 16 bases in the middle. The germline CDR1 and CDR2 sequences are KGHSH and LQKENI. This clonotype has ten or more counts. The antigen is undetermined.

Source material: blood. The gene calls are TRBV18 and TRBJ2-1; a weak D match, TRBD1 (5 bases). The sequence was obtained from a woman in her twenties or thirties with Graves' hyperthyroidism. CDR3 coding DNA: TGTGCCAGCTCACCAAGACCCCAGGGTGTTGATGAGCAGTTCTTC. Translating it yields CASSPRPQGVDEQFF.